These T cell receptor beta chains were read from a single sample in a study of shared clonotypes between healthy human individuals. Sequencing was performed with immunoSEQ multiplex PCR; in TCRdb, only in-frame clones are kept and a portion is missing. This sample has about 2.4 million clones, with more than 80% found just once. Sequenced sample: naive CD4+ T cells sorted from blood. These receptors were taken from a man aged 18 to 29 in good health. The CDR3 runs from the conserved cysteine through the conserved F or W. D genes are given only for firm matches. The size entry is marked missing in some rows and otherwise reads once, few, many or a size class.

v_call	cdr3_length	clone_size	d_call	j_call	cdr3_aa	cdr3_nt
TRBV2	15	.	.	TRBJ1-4	CASSEKGKGNEKLFF	TGTGCCAGCAGTGAGAAAGGGAAAGGTAATGAAAAACTGTTTTTT
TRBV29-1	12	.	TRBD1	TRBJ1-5	CSAGGGNQPQHF	TGCAGCGCAGGGGGGGGCAATCAGCCCCAGCATTTT
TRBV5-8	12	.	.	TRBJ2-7	CASSYDPYEQYF	TGTGCCAGCAGCTACGACCCCTACGAGCAGTACTTC
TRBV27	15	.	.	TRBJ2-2	CASSLTWVNTGELFF	TGTGCCAGCAGTTTGACGTGGGTGAACACCGGGGAGCTGTTTTTT
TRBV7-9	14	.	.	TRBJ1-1	CASSRGAENTEAFF	TGTGCCAGCAGCCGGGGGGCGGAGAACACTGAAGCTTTCTTT
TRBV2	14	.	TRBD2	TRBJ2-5	CASSEGLAGETQYF	TGTGCCAGCAGTGAGGGACTAGCGGGAGAGACCCAGTACTTC
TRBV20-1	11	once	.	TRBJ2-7	CSAQRTNEQYF	TGCAGTGCTCAACGCACGAACGAGCAGTACTTC
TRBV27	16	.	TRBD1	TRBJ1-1	CASSEGQGAHRTEAFF	TGTGCCAGCAGTGAAGGACAGGGGGCGCATAGAACTGAAGCTTTCTTT
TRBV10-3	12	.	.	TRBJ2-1	CATNRGIDEQFF	TGTGCCACCAATCGTGGGATCGATGAGCAGTTCTTC
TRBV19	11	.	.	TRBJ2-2	CASSIYGELFF	TGTGCCAGTAGTATCTACGGGGAGCTGTTTTTT
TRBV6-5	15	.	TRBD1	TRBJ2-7	CASSSGQVSSYEQYF	TGTGCCAGCAGTTCCGGACAGGTGAGCTCCTACGAGCAGTACTTC
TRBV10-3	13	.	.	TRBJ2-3	CAIRTGSTDTQYF	TGTGCCATCAGGACAGGATCCACAGATACGCAGTATTTT
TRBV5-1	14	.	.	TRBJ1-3	CASSPTGNGNTIYF	TGCGCCAGCAGCCCGACGGGGAACGGAAACACCATATATTTT
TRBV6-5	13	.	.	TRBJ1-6	CASSPGQNSPLHF	TGTGCCAGCAGTCCCGGACAGAACTCACCCCTCCACTTT
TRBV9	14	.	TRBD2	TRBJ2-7	CASSATSGGYEQYF	TGTGCCAGCAGCGCGACTAGCGGGGGGTACGAGCAGTACTTC
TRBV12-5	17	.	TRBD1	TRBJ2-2	CASGLVLGQGTTGELFF	TGTGCTAGTGGTTTGGTACTTGGACAGGGTACTACCGGGGAGCTGTTTTTT
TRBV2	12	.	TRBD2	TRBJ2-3	CASGGDTDTQYF	TGTGCCAGCGGGGGGGACACAGATACGCAGTATTTT
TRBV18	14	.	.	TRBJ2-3	CASSPLAEGDTQYF	TGTGCCAGCTCACCACTAGCGGAGGGAGATACGCAGTATTTT
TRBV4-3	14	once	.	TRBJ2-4	CASSQTGPGDIQYF	TGCGCCAGCAGCCAAACCGGGCCCGGGGACATTCAGTACTTC
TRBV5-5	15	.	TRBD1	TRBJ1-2	CASRPGQGLVYGYTF	TGTGCCAGCAGACCCGGACAGGGACTAGTCTATGGCTACACCTTC
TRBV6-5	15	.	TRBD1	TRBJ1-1	CASSRQGAGGTEAFF	TGTGCCAGCAGTCGACAGGGGGCAGGCGGCACTGAAGCTTTCTTT
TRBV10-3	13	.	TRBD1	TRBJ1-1	CARRQGRDTEAFF	TGTGCCAGACGACAGGGGAGGGACACTGAAGCTTTCTTT
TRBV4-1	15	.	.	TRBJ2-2	CASSPRRQNTGELFF	TGCGCCAGCAGCCCTCGCCGGCAGAACACCGGGGAGCTGTTTTTT
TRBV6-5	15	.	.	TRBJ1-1	CASSQASTVNTEAFF	TGTGCCAGCAGCCAAGCCTCGACAGTGAACACTGAAGCTTTCTTT